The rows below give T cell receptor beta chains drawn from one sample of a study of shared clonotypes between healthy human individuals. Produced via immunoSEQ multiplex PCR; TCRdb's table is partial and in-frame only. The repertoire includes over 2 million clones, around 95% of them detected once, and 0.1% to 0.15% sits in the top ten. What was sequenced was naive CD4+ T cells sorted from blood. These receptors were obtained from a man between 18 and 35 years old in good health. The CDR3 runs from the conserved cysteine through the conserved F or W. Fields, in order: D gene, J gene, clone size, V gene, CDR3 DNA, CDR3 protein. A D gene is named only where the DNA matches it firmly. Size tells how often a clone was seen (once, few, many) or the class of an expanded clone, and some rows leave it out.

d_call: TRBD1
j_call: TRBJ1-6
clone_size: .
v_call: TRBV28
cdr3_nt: TGTGCCAGCAGTTTGACAGGGACATACAATAATTCACCCCTCCACTTT
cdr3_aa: CASSLTGTYNNSPLHF

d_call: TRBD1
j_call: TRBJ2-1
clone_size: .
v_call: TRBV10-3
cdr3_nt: TGTGCCATCAGTGAAACGGACAGGGTGGGTTCGAATGAGCAGTTCTTC
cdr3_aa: CAISETDRVGSNEQFF

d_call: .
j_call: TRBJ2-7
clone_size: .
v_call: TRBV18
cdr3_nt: TGTGCCAGCTCACCAGAGACGCAAGGGTACGAGCAGTACTTC
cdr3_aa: CASSPETQGYEQYF

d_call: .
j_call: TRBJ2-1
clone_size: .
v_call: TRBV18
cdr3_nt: TGTGCCAGCTCACCAGGCGTGGGTGAGCAGTTCTTC
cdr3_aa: CASSPGVGEQFF

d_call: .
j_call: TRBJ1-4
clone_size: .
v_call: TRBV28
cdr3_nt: TGTGCCAGCAGTTCACCGGACAGAGAAAAACTGTTTTTT
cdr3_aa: CASSSPDREKLFF

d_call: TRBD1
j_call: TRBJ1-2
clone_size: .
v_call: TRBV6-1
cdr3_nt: TGTGCCAGCATCATACAGGGGGCGAGCGGCTACACCTTC
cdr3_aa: CASIIQGASGYTF

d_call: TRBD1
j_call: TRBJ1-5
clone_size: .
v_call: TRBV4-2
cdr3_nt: TGTGCCAGCAGCCAAGATCGTGCCAGGGGGCTAGAACAGCCCCAGCATTTT
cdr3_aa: CASSQDRARGLEQPQHF

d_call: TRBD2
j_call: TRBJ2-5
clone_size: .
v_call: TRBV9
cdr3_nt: TGTGCCAGCACCGAAGGTCGTGCGGGGGGGCCAATGGAGACCCAGTACTTC
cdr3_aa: CASTEGRAGGPMETQYF

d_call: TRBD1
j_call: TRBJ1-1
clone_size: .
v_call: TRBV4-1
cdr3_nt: TGCGCCAGCAGCCAAGGACAGGGAGAGATGAACACTGAAGCTTTCTTT
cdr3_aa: CASSQGQGEMNTEAFF

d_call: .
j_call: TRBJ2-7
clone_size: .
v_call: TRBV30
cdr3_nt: TGTGCCTGGAGAAGGAGTGTCTCCTACGAGCAGTACTTC
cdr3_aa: CAWRRSVSYEQYF

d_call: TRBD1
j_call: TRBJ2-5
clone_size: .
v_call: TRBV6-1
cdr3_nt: TGTGCCAGCAAGCGGGTTTGGACAGGGGGGGAGACCCAGTACTTC
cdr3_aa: CASKRVWTGGETQYF

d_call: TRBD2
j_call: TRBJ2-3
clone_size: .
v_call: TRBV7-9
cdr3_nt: TGTGCCAGCAGCTCTGACGGACTAGGCGCAGATACGCAGTATTTT
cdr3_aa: CASSSDGLGADTQYF

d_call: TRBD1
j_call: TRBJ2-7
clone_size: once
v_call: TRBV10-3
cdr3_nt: TGTGCCATCAGTCCGACAGGGGGAAGAGGCTACGAGCAGTACTTC
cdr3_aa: CAISPTGGRGYEQYF

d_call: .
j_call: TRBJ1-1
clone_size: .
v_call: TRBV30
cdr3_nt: TGTGCCTGGAATCGGCCGGGGGGCACTGAAGCTTTCTTT
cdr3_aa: CAWNRPGGTEAFF

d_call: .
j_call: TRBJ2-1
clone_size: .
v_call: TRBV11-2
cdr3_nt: TGTGCCAGCAGCTTAGCCCCTCGGGTTTCGACCTACAATGAGCAGTTCTTC
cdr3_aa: CASSLAPRVSTYNEQFF

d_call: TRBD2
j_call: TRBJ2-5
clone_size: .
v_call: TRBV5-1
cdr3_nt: TGCGCCAGCAGCTTGGCCCTAGCGGGGGGCCCCCGGGAGACCCAGTACTTC
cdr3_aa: CASSLALAGGPRETQYF

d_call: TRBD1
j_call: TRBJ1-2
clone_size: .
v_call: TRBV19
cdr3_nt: TGTGCCAGTATCCGGACAGGGGAGAACTATGGCTACACCTTC
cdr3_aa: CASIRTGENYGYTF

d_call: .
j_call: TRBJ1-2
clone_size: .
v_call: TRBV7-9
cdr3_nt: TGTGCCAGCAGCTTACAGGGTGACTATGGCTACACCTTC
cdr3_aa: CASSLQGDYGYTF

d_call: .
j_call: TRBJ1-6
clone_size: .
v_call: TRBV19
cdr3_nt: TGTGCCAGTAATGTGAGGGAGGGGAATTCACCCCTCCACTTT
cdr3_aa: CASNVREGNSPLHF

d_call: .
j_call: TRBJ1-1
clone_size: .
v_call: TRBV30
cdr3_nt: TGTGCCTGGAGAAAAATGGGGTACCAGGGAAACACTGAAGCTTTCTTT
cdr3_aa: CAWRKMGYQGNTEAFF

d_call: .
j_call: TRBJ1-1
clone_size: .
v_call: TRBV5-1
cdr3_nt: TGCGCCAGCACTTCTGACAGAAACACTGAAGCTTTCTTT
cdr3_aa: CASTSDRNTEAFF

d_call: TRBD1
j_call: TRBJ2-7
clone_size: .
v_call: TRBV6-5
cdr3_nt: TGTGCCAGCAGATCCCAGGACAGGGGAAATAACGAGCAGTACTTC
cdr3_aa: CASRSQDRGNNEQYF

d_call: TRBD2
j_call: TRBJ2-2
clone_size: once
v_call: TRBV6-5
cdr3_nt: TGTGCCAGCAGGCCCGGACTAGCAGCCGGGGAGCTGTTTTTT
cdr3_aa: CASRPGLAAGELFF

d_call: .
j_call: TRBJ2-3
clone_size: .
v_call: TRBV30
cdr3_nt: TGTGCCTGGGGCCGGGGAACAGATACGCAGTATTTT
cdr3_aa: CAWGRGTDTQYF

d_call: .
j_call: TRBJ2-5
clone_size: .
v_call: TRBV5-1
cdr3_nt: TGCGCCAGCAGCTTGTCCCAGGGGAAAGAGACCCAGTACTTC
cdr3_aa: CASSLSQGKETQYF

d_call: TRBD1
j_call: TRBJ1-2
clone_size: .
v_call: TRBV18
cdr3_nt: TGTGCCAGCTCCCCGGGGACAGGGGACCACTATGGCTACACCTTC
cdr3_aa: CASSPGTGDHYGYTF

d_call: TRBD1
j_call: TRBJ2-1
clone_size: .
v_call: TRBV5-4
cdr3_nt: TGTGCCAGCAGCCGGACAGGGCTCGGCAATGAGCAGTTCTTC
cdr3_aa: CASSRTGLGNEQFF

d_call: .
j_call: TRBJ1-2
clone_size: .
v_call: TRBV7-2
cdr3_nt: TGTGCCAGCAGCTTAGGTCCCGGGTATGGCTACACCTTC
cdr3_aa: CASSLGPGYGYTF

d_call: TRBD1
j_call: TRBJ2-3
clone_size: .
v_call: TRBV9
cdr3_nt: TGTGCCAGCAGCACCCAAGGGGGCTCCACAGATACGCAGTATTTT
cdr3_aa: CASSTQGGSTDTQYF

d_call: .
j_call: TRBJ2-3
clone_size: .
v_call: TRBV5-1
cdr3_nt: TGCGCCAGCAGCTTGCAGGGTTTCACAGATACGCAGTATTTT
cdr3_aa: CASSLQGFTDTQYF

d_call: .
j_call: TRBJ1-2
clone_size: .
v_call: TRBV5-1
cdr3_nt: TGCGCCAGCAAATTCGAGGGTGCCTATGGCTACACCTTC
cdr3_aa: CASKFEGAYGYTF

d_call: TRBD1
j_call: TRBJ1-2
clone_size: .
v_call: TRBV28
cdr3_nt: TGTGCCAGCAGTGACGATGCCTTTCAGGGGGCAGGGTATGGCTACACCTTC
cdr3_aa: CASSDDAFQGAGYGYTF